One sample yielded the 12 T cell receptor beta chains listed below, sequenced in a study of technical replicates of blood from a handful of donors (dated by TCRdb to the late 2010s). Library method: the immunoSEQ multiplex PCR assay. The table comes from immuneACCESS by way of TCRdb, which keeps in-frame sequences with V and J called. Part of the clones is missing from these tables; in studies checked, under half for an unresolved V gene and the rest for unknown reasons. This sample lists about 81,000 clones; about 90% were detected once. The ten largest make up about 0.24% of the sample. The sample taken for sequencing was T cells isolated from PBMCs. Receptor source: a human donor in good health.

This chain links TRBV2 with TRBJ2-7, with D uncertain. The CDR3 runs 13 residues. The germline V and J ends were trimmed by 8 bases and 2 bases, with 13 bases remaining between them. Per germline, CDR1 SNHLY and CDR2 FYNNEI. The CDR3 DNA sequence: TGTGCCAGCTGGCTCCTTGCCACCTACGAGCAGTACTTC. Amino acids: CASWLLATYEQYF.

This clone is a singleton in its sample. The genes are TRBV7-6 and TRBJ1-3; D perhaps matches TRBD1 (5 bases). Germline-derived CDR1 and CDR2 are SGHVS and FNYEAQ. This CDR3 spans 17 amino acids. V gave up 3 bases and J gave up 0 bases, with 15 bases separating them. CDR3 in DNA: TGTGCCAGCAGCTTTTCCCAGGGCCTTCTCTCTGGAAACACCATATATTTT. This codes for CASSFSQGLLSGNTIYF.

J is TRBJ2-7 and V is TRBV18, with 12 positions matching TRBD1. The CDR3 is 14 amino acids. Per the germline V gene, CDR1 is KGHSH and CDR2 is LQKENI. V lost 5 bases, J lost 5 bases, and 4 bases stayed unmatched. In DNA form, the CDR3 reads TGTGCCAGCTCATCGGGACAGGGGGCCGACGAGCAGTACTTC. It yields the protein CASSSGQGADEQYF.

The chain carries TRBV5-1 and TRBJ1-3, with TRBD1 as a possible D gene (6 bases). CDR3 length: 18 amino acids. The germline V gene encodes CDR1 SGHRS and CDR2 YFSETQ. V lost 3 bases to trimming and J lost 4 bases, with 23 bases between them. The CDR3 sequence is CASSSRTDWDPAGNTIYF. CDR3 in DNA: TGCGCCAGCAGCTCCCGGACAGACTGGGACCCTGCGGGAAACACCATATATTTT.

This clone was seen once. The rearrangement uses TRBV5-1 and TRBJ1-5; D unclear. CDR3 length: 15 residues. Trimming stripped 2 bases from V and 0 bases from J, with 9 bases between. CDR1 and CDR2 from the germline V gene are SGHRS and YFSETQ. As DNA, the CDR3 is TGCGCCAGCAGCTTCGGTGGTGATAGCAATCAGCCCCAGCATTTT. It specifies CASSFGGDSNQPQHF.

The chain is built from TRBV7-2 and TRBJ2-1; tentative D call: TRBD2 (6 bases). Trimming took 4 bases from V and 0 from J, leaving 10 bases between them. Germline assignment: CDR1 SGHTA and CDR2 FQGNSA. CDR3 length: 15 amino acids. CDR3 nucleotides: TGTGCCAGCAGCTATAGCGGAAGCTCCTACAATGAGCAGTTCTTC. Translation gives CASSYSGSSYNEQFF. Full variable domain (missing parts from reference TRBV7-2 and TRBJ2-1): GAGVSQSPSNKVTEKGKDVELRCDPISGHTALYWYRQSLGQGLEFLIYFQGNSAPDKSGLPSDRFSAERTGGSVSTLTIQRTQQEDSAVYLCASSYSGSSYNEQFFGPGTRLTVL.

The chain joins TRBV6-4 to TRBJ2-1; possibly TRBD1 for D (6 bases). V was pared by 6 bases and J by 0 bases, with 15 bases between. Germline CDR1 and CDR2: MRHNA and SNTAGT. The CDR3 extends over 16 amino acids. In DNA, the CDR3 is TGTGCCAGCAGCCGGCTGGGGGCGATCTCCTACAATGAGCAGTTCTTC. Protein: CASSRLGAISYNEQFF.

The chain carries TRBV9 and TRBJ2-3, with D possibly being TRBD2 (5 bases). In germline, CDR1 is SGDLS, CDR2 YYNGEE. The V and J ends lost 1 base and 2 bases respectively, with 11 bases between them. This CDR3 comprises 15 residues. CDR3 amino acids: CASSVSGPVTDTQYF. The CDR3 DNA reads as TGTGCCAGCAGCGTAAGCGGACCAGTCACAGATACGCAGTATTTT.

The chain couples TRBV5-3 to TRBJ1-1, with D unclear. TRBV5-3 is classed as an ORF, of uncertain function. This CDR3 is built from 13 residues. The V and J ends lost 4 bases and 3 bases respectively, with 10 bases between them. The CDR3 DNA sequence: TGTGCCAGAAGCCAGACATTTGACACTGAAGCTTTCTTT. Translation gives CARSQTFDTEAFF.

This chain uses TRBV19 with TRBJ2-1, with D possibly matching TRBD1 (6 bases). CDR1 is LNHDA, CDR2 SQIVND, per germline (reference sequence). V was shortened by 7 bases and J by 5 bases, with 9 bases between the two germline ends. The CDR3 contains 12 residues. CDR3 residues: CASMGANNEQFF. DNA of the CDR3: TGTGCCAGTATGGGGGCCAACAATGAGCAGTTCTTC.

V and J are TRBV5-4 and TRBJ2-2; tentatively, D is TRBD1 (5 bases). Germline loops: CDR1 SGHNT, CDR2 YYREEE (reference sequence). Trimming shortened V by 6 bases and J by 6 bases, and 12 bases separated the two germline ends. CDR3 size: 13 residues. CDR3 sequence: CASKQGRSGELFF. CDR3 coding DNA: TGTGCCAGCAAGCAGGGCCGGTCCGGGGAGCTGTTTTTT.

This clone was seen only a few times. The CDR3 reads CASSIVAGNEKLFF. CDR3 DNA: TGTGCCAGTAGTATTGTGGCGGGCAATGAAAAACTGTTTTTT. The chain employs TRBV19 and TRBJ1-4; no clear D. The CDR3 runs 14 residues. Trimming stripped 3 bases from V and 5 bases from J, with 10 bases between. Germline CDR1 is LNHDA and CDR2 is SQIVND (reference sequence).